The rows below give T cell receptor beta chains drawn from one sample of a study of OX40 agonist ivuxolimab in advanced cancers. Profiling relied on immunoSEQ multiplex PCR, and the TCRdb table lists in-frame clones only, not all of them. The sample has 75,000 to 95,000 clones, approximately 84% seen once; the top ten hold 0.5% to 0.65%. This specimen consisted of CD4+ or CD8+ T cells sorted from blood, obtained in a trial of the OX40 agonist ivuxolimab. Receptors originate from an adult with an advanced solid tumor such as melanoma, head and neck, liver or kidney cancer. The CDR3 runs from the conserved cysteine through the conserved F or W. A D gene is named only where the DNA matches it firmly. Rows give clone size only sometimes, using once, few, many, or a class for an expanded clone.

V gene	D gene	J gene	clone size	CDR3 DNA	CDR3 protein
TRBV6-1	-	TRBJ1-3	-	TGTGCCAGCAGTTTAGTCGACCGCGTGGGCACCATATATTTT	CASSLVDRVGTIYF
TRBV4-2	-	TRBJ2-3	-	TGTGCCAGCAGCCTGGGTCTGGTTGGCGCGGATACGCAGTATTTT	CASSLGLVGADTQYF
TRBV5-6	-	TRBJ2-7	-	TGTGCCAGCATCCGCCAGGGGGGTCACTCCTACGAGCAGTACTTC	CASIRQGGHSYEQYF
TRBV28	-	TRBJ2-7	-	TGTGCCAGTCGAGAGGGAGGCTCCTACGAGCAGTACTTC	CASREGGSYEQYF
TRBV9	-	TRBJ2-1	-	TGTGCCAGCAGCGTCGCTCCCCTGCAGGCTCCCATAGAGCAGTTCTTC	CASSVAPLQAPIEQFF
TRBV7-9	TRBD2	TRBJ2-3	once	TGTGCCAGCGGAGGGACTAAAGGAGCAGATACGCAGTATTTT	CASGGTKGADTQYF
TRBV5-1	-	TRBJ2-1	-	TGCGCCAGCAGCTTTAGCTTTGGTGAGCAGTTCTTC	CASSFSFGEQFF
TRBV5-6	-	TRBJ1-2	-	TGTGCCAGCAGGGGTCGTTCCGGGCGCTATGGCTACACCTTC	CASRGRSGRYGYTF
TRBV28	-	TRBJ1-2	few	TGTGCCAGCAGAACCGGGAGAGTAGGTGGCTACACCTTC	CASRTGRVGGYTF
TRBV5-6	-	TRBJ2-5	few	TGTGCCAGCAGCGGACAGTACCAAGAGACCCAGTACTTC	CASSGQYQETQYF
TRBV2	-	TRBJ1-1	-	TGTGCCAGCAGTGAAACTAGGCAGTTGAACACTGAAGCTTTCTTT	CASSETRQLNTEAFF
TRBV7-3	TRBD1	TRBJ1-2	-	TGTGCCAGCAGCAACACCCCCCAGGGGGACGGCTACACCTTC	CASSNTPQGDGYTF